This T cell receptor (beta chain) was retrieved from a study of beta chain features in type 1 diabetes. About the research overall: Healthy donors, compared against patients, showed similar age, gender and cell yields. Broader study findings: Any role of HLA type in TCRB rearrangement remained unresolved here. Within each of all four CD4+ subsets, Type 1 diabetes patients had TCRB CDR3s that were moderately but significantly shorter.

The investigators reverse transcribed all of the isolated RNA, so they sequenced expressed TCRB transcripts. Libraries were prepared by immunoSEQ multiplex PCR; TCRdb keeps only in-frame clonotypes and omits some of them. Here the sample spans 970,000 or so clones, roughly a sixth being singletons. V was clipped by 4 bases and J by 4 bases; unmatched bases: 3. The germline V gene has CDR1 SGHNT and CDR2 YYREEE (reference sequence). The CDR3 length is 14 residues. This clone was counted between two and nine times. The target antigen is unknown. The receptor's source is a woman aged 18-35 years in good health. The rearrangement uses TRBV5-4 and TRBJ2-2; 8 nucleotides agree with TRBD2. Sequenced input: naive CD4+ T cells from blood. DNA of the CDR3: TGTGCCAGCAGCATGGGGACTAGCACCGGGGAGCTGTTTTTT. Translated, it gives CASSMGTSTGELFF.